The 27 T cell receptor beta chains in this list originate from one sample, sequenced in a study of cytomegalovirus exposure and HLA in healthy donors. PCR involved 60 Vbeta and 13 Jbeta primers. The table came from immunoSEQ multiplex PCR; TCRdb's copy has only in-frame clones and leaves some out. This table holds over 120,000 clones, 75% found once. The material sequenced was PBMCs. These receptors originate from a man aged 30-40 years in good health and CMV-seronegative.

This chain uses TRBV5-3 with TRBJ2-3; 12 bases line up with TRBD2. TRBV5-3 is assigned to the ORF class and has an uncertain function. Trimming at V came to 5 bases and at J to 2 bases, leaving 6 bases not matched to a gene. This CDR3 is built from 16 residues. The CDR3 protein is CARRPGTSGHTDTQYF. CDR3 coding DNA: TGTGCCAGAAGACCTGGGACTAGCGGGCACACAGATACGCAGTATTTT.

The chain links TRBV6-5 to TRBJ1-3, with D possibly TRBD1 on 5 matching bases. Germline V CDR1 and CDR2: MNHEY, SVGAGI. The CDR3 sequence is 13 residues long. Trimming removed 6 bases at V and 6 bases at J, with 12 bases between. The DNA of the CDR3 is TGTGCCAGCAGGGGGGGGTCTTTAAACACCATATATTTT. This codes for CASRGGSLNTIYF.

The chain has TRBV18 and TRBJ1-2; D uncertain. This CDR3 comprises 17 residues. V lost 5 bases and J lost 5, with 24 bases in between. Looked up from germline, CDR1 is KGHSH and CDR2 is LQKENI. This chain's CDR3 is CASSSQPLLGGLYGYTF. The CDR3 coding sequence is TGTGCCAGCTCATCTCAACCGCTTCTCGGAGGCCTTTATGGCTACACCTTC.

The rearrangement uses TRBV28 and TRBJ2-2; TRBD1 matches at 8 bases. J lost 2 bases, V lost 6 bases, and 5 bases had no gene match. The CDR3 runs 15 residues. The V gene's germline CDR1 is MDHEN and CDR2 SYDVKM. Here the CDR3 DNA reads TGTGCCAGCAGGGACAGGGACCTTAACACCGGGGAGCTGTTTTTT. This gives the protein CASRDRDLNTGELFF.

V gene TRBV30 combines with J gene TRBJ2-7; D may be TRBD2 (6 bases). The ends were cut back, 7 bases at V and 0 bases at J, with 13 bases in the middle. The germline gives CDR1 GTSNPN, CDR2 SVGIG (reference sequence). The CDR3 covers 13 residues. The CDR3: CALRRGSSYEQYF. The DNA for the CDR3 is TGTGCCTTACGACGGGGGAGCTCCTACGAGCAGTACTTC.

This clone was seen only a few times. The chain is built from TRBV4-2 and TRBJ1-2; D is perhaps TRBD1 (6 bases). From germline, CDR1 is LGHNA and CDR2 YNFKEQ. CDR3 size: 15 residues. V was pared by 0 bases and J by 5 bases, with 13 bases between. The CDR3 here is CASSQDGTPGYGYTF. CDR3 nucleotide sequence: TGTGCCAGCAGCCAAGATGGGACACCCGGGTATGGCTACACCTTC.

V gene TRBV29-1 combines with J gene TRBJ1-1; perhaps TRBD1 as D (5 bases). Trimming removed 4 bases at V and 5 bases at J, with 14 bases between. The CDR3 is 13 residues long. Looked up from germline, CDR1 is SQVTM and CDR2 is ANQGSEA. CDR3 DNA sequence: TGCAGCGTTGGGAGGGGAGTTAGTACTGAAGCTTTCTTT. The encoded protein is CSVGRGVSTEAFF.

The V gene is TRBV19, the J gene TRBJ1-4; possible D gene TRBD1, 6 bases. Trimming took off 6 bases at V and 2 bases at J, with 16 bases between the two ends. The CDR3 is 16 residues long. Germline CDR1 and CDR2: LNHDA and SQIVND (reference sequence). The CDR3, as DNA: TGTGCCAGTAGCCGCCGGGGGGCTGAGACTAATGAAAAACTGTTTTTT. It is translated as CASSRRGAETNEKLFF. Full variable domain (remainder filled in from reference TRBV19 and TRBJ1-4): DGGITQSPKYLFRKEGQNVTLSCEQNLNHDAMYWYRQDPGQGLRLIYYSQIVNDFQKGDIAEGYSVSREKKESFPLTVTSAQKNPTAFYLCASSRRGAETNEKLFFGSGTQLSVL.

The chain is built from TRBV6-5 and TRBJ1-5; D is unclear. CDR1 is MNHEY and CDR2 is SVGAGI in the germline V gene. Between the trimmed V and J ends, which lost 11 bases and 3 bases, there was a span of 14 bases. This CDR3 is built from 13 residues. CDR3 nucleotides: TGTGCCGGCGGAAATGGGTTCAATCAGCCCCAGCATTTT. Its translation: CAGGNGFNQPQHF.

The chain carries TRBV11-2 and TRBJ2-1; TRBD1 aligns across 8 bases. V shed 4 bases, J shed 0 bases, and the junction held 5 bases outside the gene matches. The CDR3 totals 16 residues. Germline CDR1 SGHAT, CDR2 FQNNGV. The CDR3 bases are TGTGCCAGCAGCTCGGAGACAGGGGCCTCCTACAATGAGCAGTTCTTC. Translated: CASSSETGASYNEQFF. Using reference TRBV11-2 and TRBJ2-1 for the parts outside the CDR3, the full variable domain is EAGVAQSPRYKIIEKRQSVAFWCNPISGHATLYWYQQILGQGPKLLIQFQNNGVVDDSQLPKDRFSAERLKGVDSTLKIQPAKLEDSAVYLCASSSETGASYNEQFFGPGTRLTVL.

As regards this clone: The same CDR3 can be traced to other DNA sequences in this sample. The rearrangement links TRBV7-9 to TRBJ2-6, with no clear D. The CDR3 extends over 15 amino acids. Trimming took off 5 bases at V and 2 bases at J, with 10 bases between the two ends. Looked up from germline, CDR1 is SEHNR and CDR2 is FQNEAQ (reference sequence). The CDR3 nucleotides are TGTGCCAGCAGCCTTCAGTTGCCTGGGGCCAACGTCCTGACTTTC. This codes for CASSLQLPGANVLTF.

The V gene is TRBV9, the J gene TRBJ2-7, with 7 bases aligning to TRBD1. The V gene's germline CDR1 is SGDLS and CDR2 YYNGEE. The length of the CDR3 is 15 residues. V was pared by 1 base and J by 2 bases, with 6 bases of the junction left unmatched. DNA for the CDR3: TGTGCCAGCAGCGTATTACCGGGACAGACCTACGAGCAGTACTTC. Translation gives CASSVLPGQTYEQYF.

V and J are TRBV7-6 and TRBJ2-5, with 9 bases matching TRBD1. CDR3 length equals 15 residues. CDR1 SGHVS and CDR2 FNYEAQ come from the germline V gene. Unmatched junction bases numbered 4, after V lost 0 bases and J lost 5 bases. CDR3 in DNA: TGTGCCAGCAGCTTAGCGGGGACAGGGAGGGAGACCCAGTACTTC. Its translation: CASSLAGTGRETQYF.

The CDR3 spells CASSAPGQGAAAAEQYF. For the CDR3, the DNA is TGCGCCAGCAGTGCACCGGGACAGGGGGCAGCGGCGGCCGAGCAGTACTTC. The rearrangement joins TRBV10-1 to TRBJ2-7, with 12 positions matching TRBD1. The V gene end was trimmed by 4 bases and the J gene end by 6 bases; junction bases not matched to a gene: 13. The CDR3 runs 17 residues. Per the germline V gene, CDR1 is WNHNN and CDR2 is SYGVQD (reference sequence).

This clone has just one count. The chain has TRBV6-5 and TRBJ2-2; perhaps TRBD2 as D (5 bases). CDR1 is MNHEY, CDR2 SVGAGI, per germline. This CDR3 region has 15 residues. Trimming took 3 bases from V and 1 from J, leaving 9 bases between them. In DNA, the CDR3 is TGTGCCAGCAGTTATTTTGGAGGGAACACCGGGGAGCTGTTTTTT. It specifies CASSYFGGNTGELFF.

The CDR3 nucleotides read TGTGCCAGCAATTCCGTGGGCAACTATGGCTACACCTTC. Its translation: CASNSVGNYGYTF. The chain has TRBV9 and TRBJ1-2; D uncertain. This CDR3 is built from 13 residues. CDR1 is SGDLS, CDR2 YYNGEE, per germline. Trimming removed 6 bases from V and 2 bases from J, with 11 bases in between.

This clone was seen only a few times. The CDR3 region has the DNA TGTGCCAGCAGCCAAACGACAGGGTCCTACGAGCAGTACTTC. It is translated as CASSQTTGSYEQYF. The rearrangement links TRBV11-2 to TRBJ2-7, with TRBD1 matching 7 bases. Germline V gene lookup returns CDR1 SGHAT and CDR2 FQNNGV. With V trimmed by 5 bases and J by 1 base, 5 bases remained unmatched. This CDR3 has 14 residues.

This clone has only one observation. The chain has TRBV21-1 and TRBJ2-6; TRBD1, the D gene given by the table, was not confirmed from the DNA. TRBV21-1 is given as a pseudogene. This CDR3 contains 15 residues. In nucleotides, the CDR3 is TGTGCCAGCAGCAAAAGCAGGGCTGGGGCCAACGTCCTGACTTTC. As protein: CASSKSRAGANVLTF.

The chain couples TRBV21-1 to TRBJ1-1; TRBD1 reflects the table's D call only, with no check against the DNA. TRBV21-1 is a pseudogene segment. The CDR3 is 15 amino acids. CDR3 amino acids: CASSILGQGKTEAFF. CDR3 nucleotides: TGTGCCAGCAGCATCCTGGGACAGGGGAAGACTGAAGCTTTCTTT.

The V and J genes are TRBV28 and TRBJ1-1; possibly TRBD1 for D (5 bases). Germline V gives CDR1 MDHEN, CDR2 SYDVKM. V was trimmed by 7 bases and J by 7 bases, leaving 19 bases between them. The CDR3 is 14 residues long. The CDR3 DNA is TGTGCCAGCACTATTCAACGGGGGGTGATTGAAGCTTTCTTT. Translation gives CASTIQRGVIEAFF.

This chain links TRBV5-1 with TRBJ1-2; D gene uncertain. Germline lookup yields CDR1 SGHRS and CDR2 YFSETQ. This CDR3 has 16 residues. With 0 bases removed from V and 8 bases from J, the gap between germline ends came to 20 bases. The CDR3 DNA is TGCGCCAGCAGCTTGGCTATTGGCTCGGGAAGGAACGGCTACACCTTC. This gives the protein CASSLAIGSGRNGYTF.

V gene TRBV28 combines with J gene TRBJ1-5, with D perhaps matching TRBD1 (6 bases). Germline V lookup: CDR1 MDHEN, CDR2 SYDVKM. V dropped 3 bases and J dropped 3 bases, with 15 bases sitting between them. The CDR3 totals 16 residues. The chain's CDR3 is CASSFVGAGDNQPQHF. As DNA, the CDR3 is TGTGCCAGCAGTTTTGTGGGGGCTGGGGACAATCAGCCCCAGCATTTT.

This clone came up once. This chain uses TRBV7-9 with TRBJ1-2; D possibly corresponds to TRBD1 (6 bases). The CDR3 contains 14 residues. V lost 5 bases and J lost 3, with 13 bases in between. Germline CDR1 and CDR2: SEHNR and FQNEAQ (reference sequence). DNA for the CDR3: TGTGCCAGCAGCAGGGGCGCAGGGGACTATGGCTACACCTTC. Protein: CASSRGAGDYGYTF.

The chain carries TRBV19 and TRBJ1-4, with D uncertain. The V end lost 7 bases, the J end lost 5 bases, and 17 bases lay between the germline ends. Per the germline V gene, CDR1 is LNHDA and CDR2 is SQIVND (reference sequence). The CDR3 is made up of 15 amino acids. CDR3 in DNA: TGTGCCAGTAATAACAACCAACAGCAGAATGAAAAACTGTTTTTT. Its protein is CASNNNQQQNEKLFF.

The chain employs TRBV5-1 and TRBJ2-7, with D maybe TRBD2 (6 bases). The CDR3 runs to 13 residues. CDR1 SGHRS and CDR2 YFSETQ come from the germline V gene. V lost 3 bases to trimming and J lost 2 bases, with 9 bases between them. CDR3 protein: CASSWEEAYEQYF. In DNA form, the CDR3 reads TGCGCCAGCAGCTGGGAGGAGGCCTACGAGCAGTACTTC.

This CDR3 reads CASSVSLAGVPYEQYF. The CDR3 nucleotides are TGTGCCAGTAGTGTTTCACTAGCGGGGGTCCCCTACGAGCAGTACTTC. The chain is built from TRBV19 and TRBJ2-7; TRBD2 matches 11 bases. Germline loops: CDR1 LNHDA, CDR2 SQIVND (reference sequence). The CDR3 contains 16 residues. V gave up 5 bases and J gave up 2 bases; unmatched junction bases: 8.

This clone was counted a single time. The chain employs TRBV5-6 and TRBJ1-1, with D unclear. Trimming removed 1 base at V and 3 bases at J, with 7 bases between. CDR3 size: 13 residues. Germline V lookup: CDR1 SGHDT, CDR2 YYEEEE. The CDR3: CASSLLEYTEAFF. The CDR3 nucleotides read TGTGCCAGCAGCTTGTTGGAGTACACTGAAGCTTTCTTT.